This entry lists 8 T cell receptor beta chains sequenced from one sample in a study of blood T cell repertoires in COVID-19. Measured with immunoSEQ multiplex PCR; TCRdb has only the in-frame clones, and not every one. The sample shows 250,000 to 300,000 clones, approximately 91% of them seen only once. Material for sequencing was PBMCs or T cells enriched from blood (not recorded which). The receptor source for this set is a woman aged 40 to 50 with acute COVID-19.

The CDR3 sequence is CASSSDDRGNSPLHF. The DNA for the CDR3 is TGTGCCAGCAGCTCCGATGACAGGGGTAATTCACCCCTCCACTTT. V and J are TRBV7-2 and TRBJ1-6, with 8 bases that match TRBD1. Trimming took 4 bases from V and 6 from J; bases not matched to a gene: 5. The CDR3 is 15 residues long. The germline CDR1 and CDR2 sequences are SGHTA and FQGNSA.

The chain has TRBV9 and TRBJ2-3, with no clear D. Germline lookup yields CDR1 SGDLS and CDR2 YYNGEE. V was pared by 4 bases and J by 2 bases, with 20 bases between. This CDR3 is built from 17 residues. CDR3 sequence: CASSTPTYRTTTDTQYF. The CDR3 DNA sequence: TGTGCCAGCAGCACCCCGACGTATCGAACTACCACAGATACGCAGTATTTT.

The chain couples TRBV7-9 to TRBJ1-2; 7 bases line up with TRBD1. Germline V gene lookup returns CDR1 SEHNR and CDR2 FQNEAQ (reference sequence). The CDR3 runs 15 residues. With 5 bases clipped from V and 4 bases from J, the junction kept 10 bases outside the gene matches. CDR3 nucleotides: TGTGCCAGCAGCAACGCCGGACAGGCTCTCTATGGCTACACCTTC. Amino acids: CASSNAGQALYGYTF.

The chain combines TRBV5-1 with TRBJ1-1; possibly TRBD1 for D (6 bases). Germline assignment: CDR1 SGHRS and CDR2 YFSETQ. This CDR3 is 14 amino acids long. The ends were cut back, 5 bases at V and 1 base at J, with 12 bases in the middle. CDR3 sequence (DNA): TGCGCCAGCAGGCTTCAGGGACAGAACACTGAAGCTTTCTTT. Encoded protein: CASRLQGQNTEAFF.

The chain combines TRBV19 with TRBJ1-5; possibly TRBD1 for D (6 bases). The CDR3 has 14 residues. CDR1 LNHDA and CDR2 SQIVND come from the germline V gene (reference sequence). V shed 6 bases and J shed 10 bases, with 19 bases lying between them. For the CDR3, the DNA is TGTGCCAGTAGGGGTGGGCAGGGGTACGACCCCCAGCATTTT. Translating it yields CASRGGQGYDPQHF.

The rearrangement links TRBV2 to TRBJ2-7; TRBD2 might be the D (6 bases). The germline V and J ends were trimmed by 9 bases and 3 bases, with 15 bases remaining between them. CDR3 size: 13 residues. Germline CDR1 reads SNHLY; CDR2 reads FYNNEI. The CDR3 DNA reads as TGTGCCAGTAAGACTGGGACTGACTACGAGCAGTACTTC. Translated: CASKTGTDYEQYF. Filled out from reference TRBV2 and TRBJ2-7, the complete variable domain reads EPEVTQTPSHQVTQMGQEVILRCVPISNHLYFYWYRQILGQKVEFLVSFYNNEISEKSEIFDDQFSVERPDGSNFTLKIRSTKLEDSAMYFCASKTGTDYEQYFGPGTRLTVT.

The chain employs TRBV4-2 and TRBJ1-2, with TRBD1 identical over 9 bases. The CDR3 length is 15 residues. Germline CDR1 LGHNA, CDR2 YNFKEQ. The V gene end was trimmed by 2 bases and the J gene end by 2 bases; junction bases not matched to a gene: 3. As DNA, the CDR3 is TGTGCCAGCAGCCAATCCGGGACAGGGAACTATGGCTACACCTTC. It translates to CASSQSGTGNYGYTF.

The rearrangement uses TRBV4-1 and TRBJ1-1; 7 bases are shared with TRBD1. This CDR3 is built from 15 residues. Germline V gene lookup returns CDR1 MGHRA and CDR2 YSYEKL. Trimming removed 1 base from V and 1 base from J; junction bases left unmatched: 3. CDR3 in DNA: TGCGCCAGCAGCCAAGTCGACAGGGAGAACACTGAAGCTTTCTTT. Encoded protein: CASSQVDRENTEAFF.